A single sample gave rise to the 21 T cell receptor beta chains below, sequenced in a study of human T cells and chemical hapten exposure. TCRdb re-derived calls from the RACE reads in MiXCR, one entry per CDR3 protein. The profile shows about 89,000 distinct CDR3 sequences, around 10% of them singletons. Stated time point: patch test 2, 6 weeks after DPC sensitization. Treatment described: therapeutic diphenylcyclopropenone sensitization with weekly scalp DPC. This specimen was whole blood, taken in connection with sensitization to the hapten diphenylcyclopropenone (DPC). These receptors all come from a man between 35 and 55 years old with alopecia areata. Some clones in this sample may be carry-over from other donors' samples.

This clonotype has ten or more counts. J is TRBJ2-3 and V is TRBV3-1; 11 positions agree with TRBD2. J was trimmed by 4 bases and V by 0 bases; bases with no gene match: 3. There are 16 residues in the CDR3. Per the germline V gene, CDR1 is LGHDT and CDR2 is YNNKEL (reference sequence). The chain's CDR3 is CASSQETSGKADTQYF. In DNA, the CDR3 is TGTGCCAGCAGCCAAGAGACTAGCGGGAAAGCAGATACGCAGTATTTT.

This clonotype showed up just a few times. This chain uses TRBV21-1 with TRBJ2-3; the table gives TRBD1 as D, unverified against the DNA. TRBV21-1 is labeled a pseudogene. The CDR3 is 17 residues long. DNA for the CDR3: TGTGCCAGCAGCAAAGCCCCAGGGGTGGATAACACAGATACGCAGTATTTT. The encoded protein is CASSKAPGVDNTDTQYF.

The chain links TRBV6-2 or TRBV6-3 to TRBJ2-3; 9 bases fit TRBD2. Losses at the gene ends were 6 bases for V and 4 bases for J; bases not matched to a gene: 11. The CDR3 is made up of 16 amino acids. CDR1 is MNHEY, CDR2 SVGEGT, per germline. In DNA form, the CDR3 reads TGTGCCAGCAGCTACCCGGGACTAGCAAGGTCAGATACGCAGTATTTT. It specifies CASSYPGLARSDTQYF.

The chain links TRBV3-2 to TRBJ2-7; the table gives TRBD2 as D, unverified against the DNA. TRBV3-2 constitutes a pseudogene. The CDR3 is 15 residues long. The CDR3 loop is CASSRILAGGYEQYV. For the CDR3, the DNA is TGTGCCAGCAGCCGCATACTAGCGGGAGGCTACGAGCAGTACGTC.

The chain links TRBV4-2 to TRBJ2-3, with 13 bases lining up with TRBD2. CDR3 length: 20 residues. With V trimmed by 1 base and J by 2 bases, 12 bases remained unmatched. The germline gives CDR1 LGHNA, CDR2 YNFKEQ. CDR3 in DNA: TGTGCCAGCAGCCAAGCCCCCGGGACTAGCGGGACCCCAGACACAGATACGCAGTATTTT. This codes for CASSQAPGTSGTPDTDTQYF.

V is TRBV6-7 and J is TRBJ2-7; D is undetermined. TRBV6-7 is placed among ORFs of uncertain function. The CDR3 is 15 amino acids. V shed 0 bases and J shed 5 bases, with 14 bases lying between them. The CDR3 region has the DNA TGTGCCAGCAGTTACTCTAATAGCAGGTGGGACGAGCAGTACGTC. Translated, it gives CASSYSNSRWDEQYV.

This clonotype was seen many times. The rearrangement links TRBV12-3 or TRBV12-4 to TRBJ2-3, with 13 bases that match TRBD2. CDR3 size: 15 residues. Trimming at V came to 8 bases and at J to 3 bases, leaving 5 bases not matched to a gene. Here the CDR3 DNA reads TGTGCCAGCCGAACTAGCGGGAGGGCAACAGATACGCAGTATTTT. Its protein is CASRTSGRATDTQYF.

This chain joins TRBV11-2 and TRBJ2-5; D not resolved. Germline V lookup: CDR1 SGHAT, CDR2 FQNNGV. With 2 bases removed from V and 5 bases from J, the gap between germline ends came to 15 bases. The CDR3 sequence is 15 residues long. This chain's CDR3 is CASSLWTDQFETQYF. As DNA, the CDR3 is TGTGCCAGCAGCTTATGGACGGACCAGTTTGAGACCCAGTACTTC.

CDR3 DNA: TGTGCCAGCCGGGACTTTAGAGCCTATACCTACCCCCACGAGCAGTACGTC. Its protein is CASRDFRAYTYPHEQYV. The V gene is TRBV6-2 or TRBV6-3, the J gene TRBJ2-7; weak D call: TRBD2 (6 bases). With 8 bases removed from V and 5 bases from J, the gap between germline ends came to 28 bases. Germline CDR1 MNHEY, CDR2 SVGEGT. This CDR3 has 17 residues.

This clonotype was picked up a small number of times. The J gene is TRBJ1-1, the V gene TRBV28; 9 bases are a match to TRBD1. CDR1 and CDR2 (germline): MDHEN, SYDVKM. The CDR3 spans 16 residues. J gave up 0 bases and V 5 bases, and 7 bases lay outside the gene matches. The CDR3 sequence: CASSQDRGAMNTEAFF. The CDR3 coding sequence is TGTGCCAGCAGTCAAGACAGGGGGGCAATGAACACTGAAGCTTTCTTT. Complete variable domain (other parts from reference TRBV28 and TRBJ1-1): DVKVTQSSRYLVKRTGEKVFLECVQDMDHENMFWYRQDPGLGLRLIYFSYDVKMKEKGDIPEGYSVSREKKERFSLILESASTNQTSMYLCASSQDRGAMNTEAFFGQGTRLTVV.

The rearrangement uses TRBV7-9 and TRBJ1-1; D is undetermined. Germline CDR1 reads SEHNR; CDR2 reads FQNEAQ (reference sequence). The CDR3 runs to 12 residues. V lost 1 base to trimming and J lost 8 bases, with 8 bases between them. CDR3 nucleotides: TGTGCCAGCAGCTTAGGGTCGAGAGAAGCTTTCTTT. Translation: CASSLGSREAFF.

The sample holds many counts of this clonotype. This CDR3 reads CASRNRAEAFF. The CDR3 bases are TGTGCCAGCAGAAACAGGGCAGAAGCTTTCTTT. V is TRBV6-2 or TRBV6-3 and J is TRBJ1-1, with D possibly matching TRBD1 (6 bases). Germline lookup yields CDR1 MNHEY and CDR2 SVGEGT. The CDR3 contains 11 residues. V was trimmed by 6 bases and J by 8 bases, leaving 10 bases between them.

This clonotype was detected ten times or more. V is TRBV5-1 and J is TRBJ1-1, with 10 bases aligning to TRBD1. V gave up 3 bases and J gave up 4 bases; unmatched junction bases: 0. CDR3 length: 13 residues. CDR1 is SGHRS and CDR2 is YFSETQ in the germline V gene. The CDR3 loop is CASSWDRGTEAFF. Here the CDR3 DNA reads TGCGCCAGCAGCTGGGACAGGGGCACTGAAGCTTTCTTT.

The rearrangement links TRBV7-9 to TRBJ1-6; D gene unclear. There are 17 residues in the CDR3. Germline CDR1 reads SEHNR; CDR2 reads FQNEAQ (reference sequence). Trimming removed 1 base at V and 9 bases at J, with 19 bases between. Written as DNA, the CDR3 is TGTGCCAGCAGCTTAGGAGAGGGCACCGGCGGTGGTTCACCCCTCCACTTT. This translates into CASSLGEGTGGGSPLHF. Full variable domain (remainder filled in from reference TRBV7-9 and TRBJ1-6): DTGVSQNPRHKITKRGQNVTFRCDPISEHNRLYWYRQTLGQGPEFLTYFQNEAQLEKSRLLSDRFSAERPKGSFSTLEIQRTEQGDSAMYLCASSLGEGTGGGSPLHFGNGTRLTVT.

This clonotype was counted many times. This chain uses TRBV6-2 or TRBV6-3 with TRBJ2-6, with 10 bases aligning to TRBD1. The CDR3 has 20 amino acids. Unmatched junction bases numbered 10, after V lost 0 bases and J lost 2 bases. Germline V gives CDR1 MNHEY, CDR2 SVGEGT. The CDR3 loop is CASSYSPGQGDAAGANVLTF. The CDR3 DNA reads TGTGCCAGCAGTTACTCCCCCGGACAGGGGGATGCTGCTGGGGCCAACGTCCTGACTTTC.

The V gene is TRBV21-1, the J gene TRBJ2-6. TRBV21-1 is a known pseudogene. The CDR3 consists of 16 residues. The CDR3 reads CASSERTDSGANVLTF. The DNA of the CDR3 is TGTGCCAGCAGCGAAAGGACGGACTCTGGGGCCAACGTCCTGACTTTC.

CDR3 in amino acids: CASLFGRDPSSYNEQFF. The CDR3 nucleotides are TGTGCCAGCTTATTTGGGCGGGACCCCTCCTCCTACAATGAGCAGTTCTTC. The chain uses TRBV6-2 or TRBV6-3 and TRBJ2-1; the D gene is possibly TRBD2 (6 bases). Germline V CDR1 and CDR2: MNHEY, SVGEGT. The CDR3 is made up of 17 amino acids. Trimming took off 8 bases at V and 0 bases at J, with 20 bases between the two ends.

This clonotype showed up just a few times. The V call is TRBV5-4, the J call TRBJ2-3; D remains unclear. Trimming took off 4 bases at V and 2 bases at J, with 5 bases between the two ends. The CDR3 sequence is 12 residues long. The germline gives CDR1 SGHNT, CDR2 YYREEE (reference sequence). The CDR3 DNA sequence: TGTGCCAGCAGCCGGAACACAGATACGCAGTATTTT. The encoded protein is CASSRNTDTQYF. Variable domain in full (rest from reference TRBV5-4 and TRBJ2-3): ETGVTQSPTHLIKTRGQQVTLRCSSQSGHNTVSWYQQALGQGPQFIFQYYREEENGRGNFPPRFSGLQFPNYSSELNVNALELDDSALYLCASSRNTDTQYFGPGTRLTVL.

The sample holds a few counts of this clonotype. V and J are TRBV6-5 and TRBJ1-5; 7 nucleotides match TRBD1. The CDR3 covers 14 residues. V gave up 2 bases and J gave up 8 bases; unmatched junction bases: 6. Germline V lookup: CDR1 MNHEY, CDR2 SVGAGI. CDR3 sequence (DNA): TGTGCCAGCAGTTACAGGACAGGATTTGAGCCCCAGCATTTT. It encodes CASSYRTGFEPQHF.

This clonotype was observed a handful of times. The gene calls are TRBV13 and TRBJ2-1; the match to TRBD2 covers 15 bases. The CDR3 is 21 residues long. Germline trimming cut 4 bases from V and 0 bases from J; bases unmatched to any gene: 13. Germline V CDR1 and CDR2: PRHDT, FYEKMQ (reference sequence). CDR3 nucleotides: TGTGCCAGCAGCTGGACGGGACTAGCGGGAGGAGGGGGCCTCTCCTACAATGAGCAGTTCTTC. This encodes CASSWTGLAGGGGLSYNEQFF.

This clonotype was counted ten times or more. The rearrangement joins TRBV30 to TRBJ1-5; the D is unclear. In germline, CDR1 is GTSNPN, CDR2 SVGIG (reference sequence). Trimming took 6 bases from V and 4 from J, leaving 10 bases between them. The CDR3 runs 12 residues. The CDR3 DNA reads TGTGCCTGCCAGACGGGGAATCAGCCCCAGCATTTT. Translated: CACQTGNQPQHF. The full variable domain, with the rest looked up from reference TRBV30 and TRBJ1-5, is SQTIHQWPATLVQPVGSPLSLECTVEGTSNPNLYWYRQAAGRGLQLLFYSVGIGQISSEVPQNLSASRPQDRQFILSSKKLLLSDSGFYLCACQTGNQPQHFGDGTRLSIL.